This T cell receptor beta chain was captured in a study of blood T cell repertoires in COVID-19. Study-level information: Sites across the United States, Italy and Spain contributed samples from acute and convalescent COVID-19. T cells, B-cell-depleted T cells, or PBMCs provided the cDNA or gDNA that served as material.

Trimming took 3 bases from V and 3 from J; bases not matched to a gene: 2. CDR1 and CDR2 from the germline V gene are SGDLS and YYNGEE. CDR3 length equals 15 residues. Study processing details: Reference gene primer amplification gave estimated nucleated cell counts. TCRdb keeps only in-frame clones here, not all; method: immunoSEQ multiplex PCR. V and J calls and clone size come straight from that table; D and trimming were deduced from the DNA. The sample lists under 300,000 clones; roughly 89% were seen once. The sequence was obtained from a woman in her sixties with COVID-19, enrolled during active disease. The chain recombines TRBV9 with TRBJ2-2; 10 bases fit TRBD1. Source material: peripheral blood. The CDR3 nucleotides read TGTGCCAGCAGCGCGACAGGGGGCCACACCGGGGAGCTGTTTTTT. Translation gives CASSATGGHTGELFF.